The rows below give T cell receptor beta chains drawn from one sample of a study of monozygotic twins with inflammatory bowel disease. TCRdb re-called the 5' RACE reads and gives one entry per CDR3 protein, without DNA. In all, the sample yields approximately 400,000 distinct CDR3 sequences. Specimen: blood. These receptor sequences come from a human donor with ulcerative colitis or Crohn's disease, or a healthy co-twin of an affected twin (not recorded which). Both conserved end residues are part of each CDR3.

cdr3_length j_call v_call cdr3_aa
17 TRBJ2-2 TRBV7-3 CASSLSPGVRVTGELFF
17 TRBJ2-3 TRBV29-1 CSVVTGQRQSSTDTQYF
13 TRBJ2-7 TRBV20-1 CSARVGGSHEQYF
16 TRBJ1-1 TRBV7-3 CASSKGRGQPNTEAFF
14 TRBJ2-1 TRBV30 CAWGTWLSYNEQFF
14 TRBJ2-7 TRBV11-2 CASRPGFSSYEQYF
15 TRBJ2-7 TRBV20-1 CSARAPTRLAYEQYF
19 TRBJ2-7 TRBV20-1 CSARGFRGLAGVPSYEQYF
13 TRBJ1-1 TRBV7-3 CASSSQPNTEAFF
15 TRBJ1-2 TRBV18 CASSPMEGGKDGYTF
15 TRBJ2-1 TRBV24-1 CATSDPGGSYNEQFF
12 TRBJ2-1 TRBV6-2/TRBV6-3 CASSWVGYKQFF
13 TRBJ1-6 TRBV20-1 CSARRQGGSPLHF
16 TRBJ1-1 TRBV12-3/TRBV12-4 CASSLTGGRMNTEAFF
15 TRBJ2-2 TRBV20-1 CSASRGLAGSGELFF
13 TRBJ1-2 TRBV27 CASSRNPNYGYTF
15 TRBJ1-5 TRBV2 CASSEQGWSNQPQHF
15 TRBJ1-1 TRBV7-3 CASSGLHLQNTEAFF
13 TRBJ1-2 TRBV7-9 CASSPKGPLSYTF
14 TRBJ2-7 TRBV4-2 CASSQDFLASEQYF
15 TRBJ1-1 TRBV7-9 CASSSGDRGLTEAFF
14 TRBJ1-2 TRBV19 CASKDRGRNYGYTF
13 TRBJ2-5 TRBV2 CASSWVPAETQYF
14 TRBJ1-5 TRBV5-6 CASSFQDSSQPQHF
16 TRBJ1-3 TRBV4-1 CASSQDPRDSGNTIYF
18 TRBJ2-7 TRBV4-2 CASSQLAGGPSFSYEQYF
17 TRBJ2-4 TRBV7-2 CASSLGPPAGSGYIQYF
15 TRBJ1-1 TRBV20-1 CSAPSGVRQVTEAFF
15 TRBJ2-2 TRBV5-1 CASSLAPGGTGELFF
12 TRBJ2-5 TRBV20-1 CSARRGPETQYF
15 TRBJ1-1 TRBV7-3 CASSLIPALGTEAFF
12 TRBJ2-2 TRBV10-3 CAISEAGGELFF
13 TRBJ2-5 TRBV7-3 CASSQTDQETQYF
17 TRBJ1-3 TRBV7-2 CASRFRGSSSSGNTIYF